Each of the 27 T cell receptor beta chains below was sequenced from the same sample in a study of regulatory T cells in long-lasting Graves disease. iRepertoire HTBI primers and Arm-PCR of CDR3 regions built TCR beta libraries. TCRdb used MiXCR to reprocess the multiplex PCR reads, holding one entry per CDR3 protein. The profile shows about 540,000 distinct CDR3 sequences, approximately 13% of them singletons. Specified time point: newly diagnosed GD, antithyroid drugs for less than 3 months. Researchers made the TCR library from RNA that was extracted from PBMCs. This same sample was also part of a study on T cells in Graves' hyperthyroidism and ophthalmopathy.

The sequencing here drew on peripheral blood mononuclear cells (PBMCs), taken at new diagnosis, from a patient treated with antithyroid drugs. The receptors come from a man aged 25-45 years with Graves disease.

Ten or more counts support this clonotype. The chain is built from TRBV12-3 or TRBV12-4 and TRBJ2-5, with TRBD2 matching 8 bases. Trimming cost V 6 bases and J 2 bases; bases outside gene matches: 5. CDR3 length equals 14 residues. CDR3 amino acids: CASSPTSAQETQYF. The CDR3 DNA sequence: TGTGCCAGCAGCCCGACTAGCGCACAAGAGACCCAGTACTTC.

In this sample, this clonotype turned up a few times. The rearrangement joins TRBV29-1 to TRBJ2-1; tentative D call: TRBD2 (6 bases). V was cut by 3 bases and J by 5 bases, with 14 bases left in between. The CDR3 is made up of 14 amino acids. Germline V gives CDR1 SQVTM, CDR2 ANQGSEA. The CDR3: CSVEGGKRDNEQFF. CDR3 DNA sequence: TGCAGCGTTGAGGGGGGAAAGCGCGACAATGAGCAGTTCTTC.

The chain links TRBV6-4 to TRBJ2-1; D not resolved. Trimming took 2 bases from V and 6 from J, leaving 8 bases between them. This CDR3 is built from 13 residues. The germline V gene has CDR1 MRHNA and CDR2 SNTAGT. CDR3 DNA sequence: TGTGCCAGCAGTGACAGTGTAGGCAATGAGCAGTTCTTC. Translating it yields CASSDSVGNEQFF.

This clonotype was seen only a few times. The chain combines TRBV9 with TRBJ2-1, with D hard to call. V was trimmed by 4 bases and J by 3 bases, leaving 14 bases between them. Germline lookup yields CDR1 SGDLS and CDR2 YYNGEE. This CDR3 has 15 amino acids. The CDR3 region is CASSPTTNLYNEQFF. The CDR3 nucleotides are TGTGCCAGCAGCCCTACGACAAACCTCTACAATGAGCAGTTCTTC.

The CDR3 here is CASSPDRRNEKLFF. CDR3 sequence (DNA): TGTGCCAGCAGCCCCGACAGACGTAATGAAAAACTGTTTTTT. The J gene is TRBJ1-4, the V gene TRBV6-2 or TRBV6-3; the D gene is possibly TRBD1 (5 bases). The length of the CDR3 is 14 residues. The V end lost 6 bases, the J end lost 4 bases, and 12 bases lay between the germline ends. Germline assignment: CDR1 MNHEY and CDR2 SVGEGT.

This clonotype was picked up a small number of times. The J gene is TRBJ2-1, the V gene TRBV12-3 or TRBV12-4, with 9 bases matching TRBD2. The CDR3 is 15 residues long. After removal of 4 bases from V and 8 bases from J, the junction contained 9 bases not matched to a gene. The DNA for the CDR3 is TGTGCCAGCAGTTCGAGTAGCGGGAGTAGGCATGAGCAGTTCTTC. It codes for CASSSSSGSRHEQFF.

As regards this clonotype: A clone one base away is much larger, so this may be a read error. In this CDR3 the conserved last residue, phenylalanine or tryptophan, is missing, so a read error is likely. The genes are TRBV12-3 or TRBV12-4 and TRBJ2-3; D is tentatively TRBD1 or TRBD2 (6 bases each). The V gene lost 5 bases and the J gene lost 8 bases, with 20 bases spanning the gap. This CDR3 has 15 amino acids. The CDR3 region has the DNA TGTGCCAGCAGTCCCACCTTCGGGGGCGTTGGTACGCAGTATTCT. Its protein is CASSPTFGGVGTQYS.

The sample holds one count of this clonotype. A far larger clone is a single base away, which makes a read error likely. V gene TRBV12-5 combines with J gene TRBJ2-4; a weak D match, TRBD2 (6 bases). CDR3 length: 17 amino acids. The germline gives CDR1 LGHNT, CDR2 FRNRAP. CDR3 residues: CASGLPPPSEKGDEQLF. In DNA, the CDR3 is TGTGCTAGTGGTTTGCCCCCTCCTAGCGAGAAGGGCGATGAGCAGCTCTTC.

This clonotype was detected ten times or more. The CDR3 loop reads CASGLVSGIQETQYF. The CDR3 DNA reads as TGTGCTAGTGGTTTGGTCTCGGGTATACAAGAGACCCAGTACTTC. The chain couples TRBV12-5 to TRBJ2-5; D gene uncertain. The V gene lost 0 bases and the J gene lost 2 bases, with 10 bases spanning the gap. CDR3 length: 15 amino acids. Germline CDR1 and CDR2: LGHNT and FRNRAP.

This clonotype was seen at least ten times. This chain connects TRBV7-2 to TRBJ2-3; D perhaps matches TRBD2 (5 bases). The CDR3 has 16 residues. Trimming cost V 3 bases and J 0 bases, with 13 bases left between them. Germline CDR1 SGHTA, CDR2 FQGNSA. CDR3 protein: CASSLSGGLSTDTQYF. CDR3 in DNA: TGTGCCAGCAGCTTGTCTGGCGGACTTAGCACAGATACGCAGTATTTT. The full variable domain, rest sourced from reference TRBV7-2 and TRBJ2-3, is GAGVSQSPSNKVTEKGKDVELRCDPISGHTALYWYRQSLGQGLEFLIYFQGNSAPDKSGLPSDRFSAERTGGSVSTLTIQRTQQEDSAVYLCASSLSGGLSTDTQYFGPGTRLTVL.

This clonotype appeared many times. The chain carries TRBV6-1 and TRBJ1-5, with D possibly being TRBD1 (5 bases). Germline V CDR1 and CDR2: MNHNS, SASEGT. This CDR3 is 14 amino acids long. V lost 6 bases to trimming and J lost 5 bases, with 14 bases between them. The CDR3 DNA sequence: TGTGCCAGCAGCCCTTTTCAGGGCGATCAGCCCCAGCATTTT. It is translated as CASSPFQGDQPQHF.

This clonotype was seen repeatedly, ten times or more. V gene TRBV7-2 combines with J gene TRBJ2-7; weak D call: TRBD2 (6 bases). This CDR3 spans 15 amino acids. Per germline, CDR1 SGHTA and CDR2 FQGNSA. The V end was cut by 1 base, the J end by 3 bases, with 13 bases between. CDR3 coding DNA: TGTGCCAGCAGCTTAGGGCTAGCGCCAATCTACGAGCAGTACTTC. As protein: CASSLGLAPIYEQYF.

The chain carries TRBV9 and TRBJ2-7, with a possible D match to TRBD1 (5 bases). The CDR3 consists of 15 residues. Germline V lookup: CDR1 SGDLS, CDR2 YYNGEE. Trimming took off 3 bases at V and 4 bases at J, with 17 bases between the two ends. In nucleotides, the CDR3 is TGTGCCAGCAGCGCATCAGACAGTTTAATTTACGAGCAGTACTTC. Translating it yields CASSASDSLIYEQYF.

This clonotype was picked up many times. CDR3 DNA sequence: TGTGCCTGGAGTGTATGGGGGAGTGATGAAGCTTTCTTT. Residues: CAWSVWGSDEAFF. The chain has TRBV30 and TRBJ1-1, with D perhaps matching TRBD1 (5 bases). This CDR3 has 13 amino acids. Germline CDR1 is GTSNPN and CDR2 is SVGIG (reference sequence). Trimming took 0 bases from V and 7 from J, leaving 12 bases between them.

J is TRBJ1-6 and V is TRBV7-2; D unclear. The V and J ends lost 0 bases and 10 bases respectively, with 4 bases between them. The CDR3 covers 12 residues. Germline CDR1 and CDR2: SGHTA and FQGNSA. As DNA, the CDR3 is TGTGCCAGCAGCTTAGCGACGTCACCCCTCCACTTT. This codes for CASSLATSPLHF.

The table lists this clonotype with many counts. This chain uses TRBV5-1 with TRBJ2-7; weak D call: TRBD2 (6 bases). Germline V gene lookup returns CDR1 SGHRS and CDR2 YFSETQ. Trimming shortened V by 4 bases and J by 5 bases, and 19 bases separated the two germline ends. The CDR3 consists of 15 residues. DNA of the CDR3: TGCGCCAGCAGCAGAGGTAGCGGCCCTAGCCACGAGCAGTACTTC. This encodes CASSRGSGPSHEQYF.

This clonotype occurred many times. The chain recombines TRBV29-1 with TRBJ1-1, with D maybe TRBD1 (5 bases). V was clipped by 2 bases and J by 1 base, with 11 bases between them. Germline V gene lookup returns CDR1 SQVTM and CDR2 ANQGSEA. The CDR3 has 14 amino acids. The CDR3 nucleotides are TGCAGCGTTGAAAGATCGGGGACGAACACTGAAGCTTTCTTT. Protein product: CSVERSGTNTEAFF.

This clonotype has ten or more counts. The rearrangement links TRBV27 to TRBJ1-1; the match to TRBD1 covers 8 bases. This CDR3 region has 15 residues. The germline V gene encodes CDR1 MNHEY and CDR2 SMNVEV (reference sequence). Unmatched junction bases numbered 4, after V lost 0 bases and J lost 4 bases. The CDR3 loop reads CASSLSGQGGTEAFF. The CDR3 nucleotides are TGTGCCAGCAGTTTATCAGGACAGGGCGGCACTGAAGCTTTCTTT.

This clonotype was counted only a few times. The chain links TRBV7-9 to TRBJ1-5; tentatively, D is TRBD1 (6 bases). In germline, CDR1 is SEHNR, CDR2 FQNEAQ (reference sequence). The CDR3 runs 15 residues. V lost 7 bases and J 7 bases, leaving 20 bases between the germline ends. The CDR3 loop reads CASTLSGGAEQPQHF. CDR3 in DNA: TGTGCCAGCACCCTCTCGGGGGGGGCGGAACAGCCCCAGCATTTT.

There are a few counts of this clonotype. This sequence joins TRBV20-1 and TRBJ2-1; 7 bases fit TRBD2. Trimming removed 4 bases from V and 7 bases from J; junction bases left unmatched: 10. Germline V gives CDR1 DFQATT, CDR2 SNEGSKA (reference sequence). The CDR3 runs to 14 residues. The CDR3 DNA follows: TGCAGTGCTAAACACCGGGACTACCTTAATGAGCAGTTCTTC. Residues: CSAKHRDYLNEQFF.

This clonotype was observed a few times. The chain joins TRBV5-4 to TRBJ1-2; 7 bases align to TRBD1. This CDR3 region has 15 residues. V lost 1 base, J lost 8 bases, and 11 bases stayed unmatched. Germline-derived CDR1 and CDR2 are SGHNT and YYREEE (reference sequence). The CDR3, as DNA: TGTGCCAGCAGCTTGTGGGACACCACAGGGGCCGGCTACACCTTC. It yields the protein CASSLWDTTGAGYTF.

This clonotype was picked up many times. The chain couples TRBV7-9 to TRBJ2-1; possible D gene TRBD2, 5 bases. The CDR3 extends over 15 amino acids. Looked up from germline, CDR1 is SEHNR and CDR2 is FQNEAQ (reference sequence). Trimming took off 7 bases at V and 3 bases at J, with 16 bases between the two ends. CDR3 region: CASNILGGYYNEQFF. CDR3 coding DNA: TGTGCCAGCAACATACTAGGAGGCTACTACAATGAGCAGTTCTTC. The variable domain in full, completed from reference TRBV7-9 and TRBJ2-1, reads DTGVSQNPRHKITKRGQNVTFRCDPISEHNRLYWYRQTLGQGPEFLTYFQNEAQLEKSRLLSDRFSAERPKGSFSTLEIQRTEQGDSAMYLCASNILGGYYNEQFFGPGTRLTVL.

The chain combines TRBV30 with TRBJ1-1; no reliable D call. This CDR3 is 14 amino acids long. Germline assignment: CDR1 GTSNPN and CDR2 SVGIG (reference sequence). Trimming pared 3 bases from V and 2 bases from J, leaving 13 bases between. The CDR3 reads CAWRVGHVNTEAFF. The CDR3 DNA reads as TGTGCCTGGAGGGTGGGCCACGTAAACACTGAAGCTTTCTTT.

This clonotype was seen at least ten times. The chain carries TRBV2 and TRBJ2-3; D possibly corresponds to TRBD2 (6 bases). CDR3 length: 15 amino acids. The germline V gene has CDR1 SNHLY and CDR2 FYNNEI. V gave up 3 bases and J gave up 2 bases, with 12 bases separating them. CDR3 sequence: CASSDQRAVTDTQYF. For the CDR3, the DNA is TGTGCCAGCAGTGACCAGCGGGCCGTCACAGATACGCAGTATTTT.

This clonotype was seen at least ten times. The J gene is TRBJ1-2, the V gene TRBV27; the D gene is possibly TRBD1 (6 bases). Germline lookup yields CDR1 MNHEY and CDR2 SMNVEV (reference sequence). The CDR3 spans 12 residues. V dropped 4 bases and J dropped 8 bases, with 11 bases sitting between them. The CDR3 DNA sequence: TGTGCCAGCAGTTCCTCAGGGGTCGGCTACACCTTC. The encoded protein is CASSSSGVGYTF.

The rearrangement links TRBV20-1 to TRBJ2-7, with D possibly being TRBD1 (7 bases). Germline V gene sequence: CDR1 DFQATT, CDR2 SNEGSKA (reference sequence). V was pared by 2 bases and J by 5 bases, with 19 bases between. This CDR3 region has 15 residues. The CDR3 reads CSARTDREEPNEQYF. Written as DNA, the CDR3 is TGCAGTGCTAGAACAGACAGGGAGGAACCCAACGAGCAGTACTTC.

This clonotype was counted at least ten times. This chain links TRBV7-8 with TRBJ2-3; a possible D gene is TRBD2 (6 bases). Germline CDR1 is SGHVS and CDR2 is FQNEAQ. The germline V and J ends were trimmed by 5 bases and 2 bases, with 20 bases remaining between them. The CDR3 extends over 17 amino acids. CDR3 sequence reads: CASSLVRDFPFTDTQYF. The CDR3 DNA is TGTGCCAGCAGCCTTGTCCGGGACTTCCCCTTCACAGATACGCAGTATTTT.